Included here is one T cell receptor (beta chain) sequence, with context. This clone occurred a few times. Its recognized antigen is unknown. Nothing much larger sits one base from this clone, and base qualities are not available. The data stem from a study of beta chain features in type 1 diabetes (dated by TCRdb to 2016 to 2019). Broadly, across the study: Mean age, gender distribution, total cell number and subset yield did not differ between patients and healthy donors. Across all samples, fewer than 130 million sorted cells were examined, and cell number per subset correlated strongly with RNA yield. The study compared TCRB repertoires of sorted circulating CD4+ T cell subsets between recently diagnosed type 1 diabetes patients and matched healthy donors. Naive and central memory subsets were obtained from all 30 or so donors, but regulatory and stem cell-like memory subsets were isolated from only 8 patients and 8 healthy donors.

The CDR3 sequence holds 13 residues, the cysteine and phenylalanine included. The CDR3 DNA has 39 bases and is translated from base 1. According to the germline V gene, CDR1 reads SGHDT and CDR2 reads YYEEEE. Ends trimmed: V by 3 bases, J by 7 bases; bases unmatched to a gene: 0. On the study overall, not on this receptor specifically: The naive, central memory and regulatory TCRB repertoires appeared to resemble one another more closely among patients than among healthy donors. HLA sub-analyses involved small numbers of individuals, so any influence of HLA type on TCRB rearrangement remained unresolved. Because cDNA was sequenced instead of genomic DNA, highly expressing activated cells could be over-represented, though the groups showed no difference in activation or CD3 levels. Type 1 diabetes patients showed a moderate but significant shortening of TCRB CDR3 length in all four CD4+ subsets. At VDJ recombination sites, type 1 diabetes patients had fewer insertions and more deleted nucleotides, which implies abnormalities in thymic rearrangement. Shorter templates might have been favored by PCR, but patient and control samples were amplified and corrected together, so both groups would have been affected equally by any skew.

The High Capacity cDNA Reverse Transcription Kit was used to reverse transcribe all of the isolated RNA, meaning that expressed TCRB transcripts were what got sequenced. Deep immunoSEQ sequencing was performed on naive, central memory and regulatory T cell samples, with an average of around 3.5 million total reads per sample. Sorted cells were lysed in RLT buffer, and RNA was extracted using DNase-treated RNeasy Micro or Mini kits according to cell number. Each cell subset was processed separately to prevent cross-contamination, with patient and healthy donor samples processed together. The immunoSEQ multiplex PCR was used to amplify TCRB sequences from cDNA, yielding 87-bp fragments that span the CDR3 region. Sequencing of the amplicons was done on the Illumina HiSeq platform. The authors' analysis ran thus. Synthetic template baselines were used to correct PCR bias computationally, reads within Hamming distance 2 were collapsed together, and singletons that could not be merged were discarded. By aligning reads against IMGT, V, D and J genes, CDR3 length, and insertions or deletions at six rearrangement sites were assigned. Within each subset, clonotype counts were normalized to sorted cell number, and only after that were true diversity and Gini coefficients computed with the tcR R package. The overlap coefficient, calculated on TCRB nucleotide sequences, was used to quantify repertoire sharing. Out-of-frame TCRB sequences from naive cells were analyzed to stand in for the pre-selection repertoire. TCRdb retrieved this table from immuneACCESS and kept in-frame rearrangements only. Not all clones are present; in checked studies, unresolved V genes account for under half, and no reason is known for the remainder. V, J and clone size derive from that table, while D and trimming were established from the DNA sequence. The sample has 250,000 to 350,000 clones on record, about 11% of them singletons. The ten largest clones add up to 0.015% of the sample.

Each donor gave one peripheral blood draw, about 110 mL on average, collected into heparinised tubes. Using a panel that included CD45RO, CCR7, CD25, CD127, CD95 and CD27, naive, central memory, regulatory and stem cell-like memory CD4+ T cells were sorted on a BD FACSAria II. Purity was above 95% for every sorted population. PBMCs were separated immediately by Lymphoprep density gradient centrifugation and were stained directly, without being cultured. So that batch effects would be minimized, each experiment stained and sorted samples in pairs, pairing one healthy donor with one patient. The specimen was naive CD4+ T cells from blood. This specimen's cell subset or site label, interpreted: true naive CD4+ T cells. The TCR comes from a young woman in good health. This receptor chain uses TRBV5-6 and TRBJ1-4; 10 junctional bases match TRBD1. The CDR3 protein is CASSWDRGEKLFF. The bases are TGTGCCAGCAGCTGGGACAGGGGTGAAAAACTGTTTTTT. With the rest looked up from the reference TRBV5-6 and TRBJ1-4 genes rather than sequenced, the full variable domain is DAGVTQSPTHLIKTRGQQVTLRCSPKSGHDTVSWYQQALGQGPQFIFQYYEEEERQRGNFPDRFSGHQFPNYSSELNVNALLLGDSALYLCASSWDRGEKLFFGSGTQLSVL.